This T cell receptor beta chain was profiled in a study of T cell repertoires in cytomegalovirus infection. Study background: Well-studied HLA-B-restricted epitopes and recently identified HLA-C-restricted epitopes of CMV were both used in the study. The study, taken as a whole, reports: Dominant in the ex vivo response were TCR beta clonotypes restricted by HLA-C and specific for CMV.

This clonotype was picked up a small number of times. Its target is not known. In TCRdb, the reads were re-called with MiXCR into one record per CDR3 protein. Of roughly 78,000 distinct CDR3 sequences in the sample, 35% to 45% were seen once. Per germline, CDR1 LNHNV and CDR2 YYDKDF (reference sequence). The CDR3 covers 13 residues. The V end was cut by 7 bases, the J end by 5 bases, with 12 bases between. This clonotype was obtained from a human donor in good health (CMV status not recorded). Some clones in this sample may be carry-over from other donors' samples. The chain combines TRBV15 with TRBJ2-1; D may be TRBD2 (5 bases). The material sequenced was CD8+ T cells from cultured PBMCs, taken from culture after CMV antigen stimulation. The CDR3 loop is CATKPGENNEQFF. In DNA form, the CDR3 reads TGTGCCACCAAGCCTGGGGAGAACAATGAGCAGTTCTTC. Based on the CDR3 plus reference TRBV15 and TRBJ2-1, the full variable domain is DAMVIQNPRYQVTQFGKPVTLSCSQTLNHNVMYWYQQKSSQAPKLLFHYYDKDFNNEADTPDNFQSRRPNTSFCFLDIRSPGLGDTAMYLCATKPGENNEQFFGPGTRLTVL.